The clone carrying this T cell receptor (beta chain) was detected only a few times. Its antigen is not identified. The junction departs from the called germline gene at one end, perhaps through a read error. This sample is part of a study of CD8 T cells in ankylosing spondylitis. Findings of the study overall: Several highly homologous variants made up a TCR beta motif, and this motif appeared characteristic of ankylosing spondylitis blood.

MiXCR, run by TCRdb on the 5' RACE reads, gives a single entry per CDR3 protein. The sample yields around 340,000 distinct CDR3 sequences, 20% seen once. The length of the CDR3 is 16 residues. Germline CDR1 reads SNHLY; CDR2 reads FYNNEI. This TCR was recovered from a male donor with ankylosing spondylitis or in good health (not recorded which). This chain connects TRBV2 to TRBJ2-1; 11 bases agree with TRBD1. Material: blood, either unsorted or a sorted T cell fraction (not recorded which). CDR3 sequence (DNA): TGTGCCAGCAGCGAAGGGACAGGGGGCTCCTACAATGAGCAGTTCTTC. It codes for CASSEGTGGSYNEQFF. The full variable domain, rest sourced from reference TRBV2 and TRBJ2-1, is EPEVTQTPSHQVTQMGQEVILRCVPISNHLYFYWYRQILGQKVEFLVSFYNNEISEKSEIFDDQFSVERPDGSNFTLKIRSTKLEDSAMYFCASSEGTGGSYNEQFFGPGTRLTVL.